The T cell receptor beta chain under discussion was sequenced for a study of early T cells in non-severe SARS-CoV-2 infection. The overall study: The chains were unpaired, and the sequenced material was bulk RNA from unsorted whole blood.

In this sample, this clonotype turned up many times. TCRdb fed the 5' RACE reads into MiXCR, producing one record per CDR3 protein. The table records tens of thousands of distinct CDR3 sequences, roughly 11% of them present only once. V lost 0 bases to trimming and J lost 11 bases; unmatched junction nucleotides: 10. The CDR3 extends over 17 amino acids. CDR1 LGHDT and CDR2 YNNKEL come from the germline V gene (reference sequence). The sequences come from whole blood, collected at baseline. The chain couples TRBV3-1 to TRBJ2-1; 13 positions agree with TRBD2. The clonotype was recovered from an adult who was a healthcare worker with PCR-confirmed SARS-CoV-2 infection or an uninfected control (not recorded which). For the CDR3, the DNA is TGTGCCAGCAGCCAAGATCGATCTAGGACTAGCGGGAGTAAGCAGTTCTTC. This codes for CASSQDRSRTSGSKQFF.